This TCR beta chain emerged from a study of T-cell reconstitution after alpha-beta-depleted transplantation in children. TCRbeta library preparation incorporated unique molecular identifiers. TCRdb passed the PCR reads through MiXCR, listing each CDR3 protein once. The profile shows fewer than 500,000 distinct CDR3 sequences, 43% of them singletons. Study results and limitations: T cells produced anew were the main source of T-cell counts and diversity one year after transplant.

With respect to this clonotype: Its antigen is not known.

The CDR3 covers 17 residues. Losses at the gene ends were 7 bases for V and 2 bases for J; bases not matched to a gene: 17. The germline V gene encodes CDR1 MDHEN and CDR2 SYDVKM. The gene calls are TRBV28 and TRBJ2-7; TRBD2 matches 7 bases. Sequencing used PBMCs, obtained before TCRalphabeta/CD19-depleted stem cell transplant. The clonotype originates from a girl aged 2-15 years with aplastic anemia, due to receive a stem cell transplant. CDR3 in DNA: TGTGCCAGCAACTCCCCCCTAAGCGGGACCGACCCCTACGAGCAGTACTTC. It yields the protein CASNSPLSGTDPYEQYF.